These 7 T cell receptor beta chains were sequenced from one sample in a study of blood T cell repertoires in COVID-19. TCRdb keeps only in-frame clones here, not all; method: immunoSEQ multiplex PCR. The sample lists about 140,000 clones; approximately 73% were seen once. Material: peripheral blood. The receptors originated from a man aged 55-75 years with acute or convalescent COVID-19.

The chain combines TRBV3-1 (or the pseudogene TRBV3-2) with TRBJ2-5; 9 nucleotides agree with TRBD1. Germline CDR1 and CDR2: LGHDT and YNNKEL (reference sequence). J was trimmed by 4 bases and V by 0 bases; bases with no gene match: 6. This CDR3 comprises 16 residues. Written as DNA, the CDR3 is TGTGCCAGCAGCCAAGATGAACAGGGGGCTTTAGAGACCCAGTACTTC. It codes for CASSQDEQGALETQYF.

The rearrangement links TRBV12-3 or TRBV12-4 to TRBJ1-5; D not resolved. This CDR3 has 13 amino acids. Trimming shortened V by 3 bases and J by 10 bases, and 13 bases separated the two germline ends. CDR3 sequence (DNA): TGTGCCAGCAGTTTGGGCCCGAACGTTCCCCAGCATTTT. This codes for CASSLGPNVPQHF.

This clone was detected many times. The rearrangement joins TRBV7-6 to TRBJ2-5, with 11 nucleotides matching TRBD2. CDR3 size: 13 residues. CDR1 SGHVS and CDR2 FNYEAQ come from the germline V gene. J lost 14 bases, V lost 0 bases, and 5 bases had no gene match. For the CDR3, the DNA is TGTGCCAGCAGCTTAGCGGGACTAGCGGCCCCATACTTC. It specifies CASSLAGLAAPYF.

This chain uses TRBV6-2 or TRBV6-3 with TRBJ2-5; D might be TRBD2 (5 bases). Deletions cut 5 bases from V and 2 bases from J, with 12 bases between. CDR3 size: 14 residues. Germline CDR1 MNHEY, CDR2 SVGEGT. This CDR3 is CASSRTGVQETQYF. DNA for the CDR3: TGTGCCAGCAGTCGGACTGGAGTACAAGAGACCCAGTACTTC.

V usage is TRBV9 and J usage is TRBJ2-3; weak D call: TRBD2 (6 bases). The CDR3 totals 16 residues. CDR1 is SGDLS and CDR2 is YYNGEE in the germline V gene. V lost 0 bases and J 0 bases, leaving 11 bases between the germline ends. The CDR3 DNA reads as TGTGCCAGCAGCGTAGCCAGCGGGCTTAGCACAGATACGCAGTATTTT. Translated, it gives CASSVASGLSTDTQYF. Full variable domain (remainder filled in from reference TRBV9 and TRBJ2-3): DSGVTQTPKHLITATGQRVTLRCSPRSGDLSVYWYQQSLDQGLQFLIQYYNGEERAKGNILERFSAQQFPDLHSELNLSSLELGDSALYFCASSVASGLSTDTQYFGPGTRLTVL.

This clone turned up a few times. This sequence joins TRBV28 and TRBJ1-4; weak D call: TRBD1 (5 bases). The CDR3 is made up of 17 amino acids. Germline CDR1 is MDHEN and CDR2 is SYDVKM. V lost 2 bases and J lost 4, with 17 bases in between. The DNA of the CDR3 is TGTGCCAGCAGTTTACCCCCCGGGGGAGGGTATAATGAAAAACTGTTTTTT. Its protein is CASSLPPGGGYNEKLFF.

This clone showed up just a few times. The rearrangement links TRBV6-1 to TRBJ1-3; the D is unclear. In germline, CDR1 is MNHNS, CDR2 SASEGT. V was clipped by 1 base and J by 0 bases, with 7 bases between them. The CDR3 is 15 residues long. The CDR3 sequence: CASSEDGISGNTIYF. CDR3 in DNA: TGTGCCAGCAGTGAAGACGGGATCTCTGGAAACACCATATATTTT.